This T cell receptor (beta chain) was documented in a study of beta chain features in type 1 diabetes. Germline lookup yields CDR1 SEHNR and CDR2 FQNEAQ (reference sequence). Trimming removed 5 bases from V and 0 bases from J; junction bases left unmatched: 4. This CDR3 has 15 amino acids. Notes on the study in general: TCRB CDR3s from Type 1 diabetes patients were moderately but significantly shorter in all four CD4+ subsets. Highly expressing activated T cells could be over-counted with a cDNA template.

On this clone itself: Its antigen is not identified.

Researchers reported sorting CD4+ naive, central memory, regulatory and stem cell-like memory cells via CD45RO/CCR7/CD25/CD127/CD95/CD27. The isolated RNA, all of it, was reverse transcribed, so expressed TCRB transcripts were what got sequenced. Produced via immunoSEQ multiplex PCR; TCRdb's table is partial and in-frame only. The data hold 250,000 to 300,000 clones, with around 24% observed a single time. The source material was naive CD4+ T cells from blood. This chain uses TRBV7-9 with TRBJ1-1; 9 positions match TRBD1. The receptor was derived from a woman in her thirties with type 1 diabetes. The CDR3 loop is CASSRGTGMNTEAFF. For the CDR3, the DNA is TGTGCCAGCAGCCGGGGGACAGGGATGAACACTGAAGCTTTCTTT.